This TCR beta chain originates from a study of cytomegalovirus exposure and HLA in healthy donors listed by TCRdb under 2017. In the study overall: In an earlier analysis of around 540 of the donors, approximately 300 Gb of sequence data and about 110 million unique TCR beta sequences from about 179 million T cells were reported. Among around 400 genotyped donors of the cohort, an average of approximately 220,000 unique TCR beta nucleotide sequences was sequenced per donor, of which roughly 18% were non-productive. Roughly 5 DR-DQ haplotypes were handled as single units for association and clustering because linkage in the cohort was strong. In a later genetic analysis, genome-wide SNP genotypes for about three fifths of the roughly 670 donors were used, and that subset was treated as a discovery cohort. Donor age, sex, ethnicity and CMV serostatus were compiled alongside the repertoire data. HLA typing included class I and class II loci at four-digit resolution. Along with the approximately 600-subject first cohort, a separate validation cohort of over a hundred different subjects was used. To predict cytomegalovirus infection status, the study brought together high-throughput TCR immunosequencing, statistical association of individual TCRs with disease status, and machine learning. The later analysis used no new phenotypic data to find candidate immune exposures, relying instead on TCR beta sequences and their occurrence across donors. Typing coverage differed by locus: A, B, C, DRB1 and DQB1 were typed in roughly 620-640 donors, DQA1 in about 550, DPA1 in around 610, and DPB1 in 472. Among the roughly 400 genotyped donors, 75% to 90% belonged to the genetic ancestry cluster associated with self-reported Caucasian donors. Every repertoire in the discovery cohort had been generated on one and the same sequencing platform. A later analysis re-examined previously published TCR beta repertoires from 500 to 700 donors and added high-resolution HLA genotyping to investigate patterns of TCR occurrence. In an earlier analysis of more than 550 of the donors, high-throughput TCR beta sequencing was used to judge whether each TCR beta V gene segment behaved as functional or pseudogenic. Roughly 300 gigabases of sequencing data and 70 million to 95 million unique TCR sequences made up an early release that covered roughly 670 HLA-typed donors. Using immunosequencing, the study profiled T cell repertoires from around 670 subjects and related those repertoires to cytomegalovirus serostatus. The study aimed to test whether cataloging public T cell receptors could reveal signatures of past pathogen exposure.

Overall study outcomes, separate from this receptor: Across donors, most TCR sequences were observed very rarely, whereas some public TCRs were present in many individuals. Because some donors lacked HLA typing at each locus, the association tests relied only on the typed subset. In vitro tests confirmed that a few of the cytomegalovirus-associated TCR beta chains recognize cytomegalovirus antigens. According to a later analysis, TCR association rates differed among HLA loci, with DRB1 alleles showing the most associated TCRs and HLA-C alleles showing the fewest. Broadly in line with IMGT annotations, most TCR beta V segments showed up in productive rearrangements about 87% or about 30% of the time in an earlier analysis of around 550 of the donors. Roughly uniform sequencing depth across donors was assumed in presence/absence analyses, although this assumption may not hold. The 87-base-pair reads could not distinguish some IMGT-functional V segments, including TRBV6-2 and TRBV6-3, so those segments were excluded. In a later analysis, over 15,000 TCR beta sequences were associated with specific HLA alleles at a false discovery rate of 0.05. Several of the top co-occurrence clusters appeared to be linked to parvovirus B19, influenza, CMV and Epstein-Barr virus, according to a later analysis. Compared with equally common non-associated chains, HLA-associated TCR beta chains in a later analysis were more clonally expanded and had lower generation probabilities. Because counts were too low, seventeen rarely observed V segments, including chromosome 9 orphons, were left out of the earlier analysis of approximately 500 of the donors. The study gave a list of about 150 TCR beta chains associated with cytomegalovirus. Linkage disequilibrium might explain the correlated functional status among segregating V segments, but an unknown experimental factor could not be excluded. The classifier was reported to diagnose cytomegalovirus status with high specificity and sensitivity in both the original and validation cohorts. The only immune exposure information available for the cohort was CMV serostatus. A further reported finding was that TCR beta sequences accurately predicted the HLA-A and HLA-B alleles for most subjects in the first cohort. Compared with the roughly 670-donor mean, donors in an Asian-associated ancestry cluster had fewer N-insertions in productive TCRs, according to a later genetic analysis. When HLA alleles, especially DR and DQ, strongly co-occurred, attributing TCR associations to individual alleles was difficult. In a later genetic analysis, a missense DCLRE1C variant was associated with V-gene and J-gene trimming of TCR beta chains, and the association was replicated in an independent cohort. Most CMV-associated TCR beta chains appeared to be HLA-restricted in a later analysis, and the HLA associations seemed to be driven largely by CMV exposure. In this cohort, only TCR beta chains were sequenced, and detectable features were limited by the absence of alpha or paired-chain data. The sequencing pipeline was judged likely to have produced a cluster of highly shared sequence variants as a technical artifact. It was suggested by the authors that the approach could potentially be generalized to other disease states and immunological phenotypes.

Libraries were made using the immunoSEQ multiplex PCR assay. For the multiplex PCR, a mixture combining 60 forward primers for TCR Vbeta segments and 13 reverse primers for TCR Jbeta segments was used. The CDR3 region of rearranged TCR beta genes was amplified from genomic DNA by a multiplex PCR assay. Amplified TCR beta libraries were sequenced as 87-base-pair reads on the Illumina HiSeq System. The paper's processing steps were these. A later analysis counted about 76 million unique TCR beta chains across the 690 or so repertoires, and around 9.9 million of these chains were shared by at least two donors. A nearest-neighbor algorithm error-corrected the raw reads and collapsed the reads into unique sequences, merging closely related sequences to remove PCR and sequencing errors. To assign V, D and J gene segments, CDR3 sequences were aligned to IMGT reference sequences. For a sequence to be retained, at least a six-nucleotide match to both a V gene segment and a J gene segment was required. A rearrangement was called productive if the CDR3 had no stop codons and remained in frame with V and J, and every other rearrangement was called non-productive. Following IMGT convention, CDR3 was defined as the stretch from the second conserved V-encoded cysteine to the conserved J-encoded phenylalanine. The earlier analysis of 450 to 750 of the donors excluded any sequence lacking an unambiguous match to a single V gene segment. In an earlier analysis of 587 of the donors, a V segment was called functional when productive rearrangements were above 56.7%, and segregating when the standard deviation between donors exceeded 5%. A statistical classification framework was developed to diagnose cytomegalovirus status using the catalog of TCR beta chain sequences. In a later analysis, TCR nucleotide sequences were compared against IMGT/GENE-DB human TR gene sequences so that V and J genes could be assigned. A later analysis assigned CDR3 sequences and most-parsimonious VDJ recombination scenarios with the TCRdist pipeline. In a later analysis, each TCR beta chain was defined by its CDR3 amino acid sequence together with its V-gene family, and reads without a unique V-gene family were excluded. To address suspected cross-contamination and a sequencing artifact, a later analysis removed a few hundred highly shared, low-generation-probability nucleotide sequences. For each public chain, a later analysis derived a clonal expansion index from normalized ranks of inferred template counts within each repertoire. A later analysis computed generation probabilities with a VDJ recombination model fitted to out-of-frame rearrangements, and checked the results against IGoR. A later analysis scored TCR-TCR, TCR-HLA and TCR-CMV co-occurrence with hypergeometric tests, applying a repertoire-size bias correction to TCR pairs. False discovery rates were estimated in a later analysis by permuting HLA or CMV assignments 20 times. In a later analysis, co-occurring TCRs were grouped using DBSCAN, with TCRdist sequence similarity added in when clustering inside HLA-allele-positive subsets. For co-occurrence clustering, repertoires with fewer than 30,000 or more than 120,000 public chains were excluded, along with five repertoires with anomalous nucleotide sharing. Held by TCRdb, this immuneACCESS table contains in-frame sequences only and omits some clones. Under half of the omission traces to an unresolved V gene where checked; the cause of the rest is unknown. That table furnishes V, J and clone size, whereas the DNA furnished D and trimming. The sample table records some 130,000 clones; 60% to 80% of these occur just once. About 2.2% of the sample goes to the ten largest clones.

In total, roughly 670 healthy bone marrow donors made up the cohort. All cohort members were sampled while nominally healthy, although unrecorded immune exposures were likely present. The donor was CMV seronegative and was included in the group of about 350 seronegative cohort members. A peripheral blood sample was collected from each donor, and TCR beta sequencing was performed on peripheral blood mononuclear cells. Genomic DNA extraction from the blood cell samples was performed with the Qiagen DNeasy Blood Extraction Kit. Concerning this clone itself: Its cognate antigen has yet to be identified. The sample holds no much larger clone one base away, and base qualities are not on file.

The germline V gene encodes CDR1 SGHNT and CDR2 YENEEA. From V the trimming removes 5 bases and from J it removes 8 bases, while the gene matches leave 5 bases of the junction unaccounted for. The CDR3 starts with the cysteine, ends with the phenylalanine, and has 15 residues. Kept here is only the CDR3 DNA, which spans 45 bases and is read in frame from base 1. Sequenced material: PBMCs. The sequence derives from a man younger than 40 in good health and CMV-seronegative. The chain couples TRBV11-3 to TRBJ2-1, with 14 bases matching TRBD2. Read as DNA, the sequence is TGTGCCAGCAGCCTTGGACTAGCGGGAGGAGATGAGCAGTTCTTC. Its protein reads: CASSLGLAGGDEQFF.